Below are 22 T cell receptor beta chains sequenced from a single sample in a study of T cell responses to AZD1222 COVID-19 vaccine. The data were produced by immunoSEQ multiplex PCR, yet TCRdb's version contains in-frame clones alone and is incomplete. The table has more than 100,000 clones, roughly nine tenths seen once. The sample was peripheral blood, taken on day 0 of AZD1222 vaccination. The receptors come from an adult in good health.

The rearrangement uses TRBV28 and TRBJ2-1, with 9 nucleotides matching TRBD2. V lost 3 bases, J lost 0 bases, and 6 bases stayed unmatched. This CDR3 is built from 17 residues. In germline, CDR1 is MDHEN, CDR2 SYDVKM. Here the CDR3 reads CASSFPGLAFSYNEQFF. CDR3 DNA: TGTGCCAGCAGTTTCCCCGGACTAGCGTTCTCCTACAATGAGCAGTTCTTC.

The chain uses TRBV5-1 and TRBJ1-2, with unresolved D. This CDR3 is 15 amino acids long. The germline V gene encodes CDR1 SGHRS and CDR2 YFSETQ. V was pared by 3 bases and J by 0 bases, with 12 bases between. CDR3 protein: CASSSAGLSNYGYTF. DNA for the CDR3: TGCGCCAGCAGCTCCGCCGGACTTTCTAACTATGGCTACACCTTC.

Only one count was recorded for this clone. The chain couples TRBV19 to TRBJ1-6; D gene ambiguous. The V end was cut by 6 bases, the J end by 7 bases, with 7 bases between. CDR1 and CDR2 from the germline V gene are LNHDA and SQIVND (reference sequence). The CDR3 is made up of 12 amino acids. The CDR3 loop is CASRGENSPLHF. The CDR3 nucleotides are TGTGCCAGTAGGGGAGAGAATTCACCCCTCCACTTT. The entire variable domain, with the rest obtained from reference TRBV19 and TRBJ1-6, is as follows: DGGITQSPKYLFRKEGQNVTLSCEQNLNHDAMYWYRQDPGQGLRLIYYSQIVNDFQKGDIAEGYSVSREKKESFPLTVTSAQKNPTAFYLCASRGENSPLHFGNGTRLTVT.

V usage is TRBV14 and J usage is TRBJ2-7; TRBD1 might be the D (5 bases). CDR3 length: 16 residues. CDR1 and CDR2 from the germline V gene are SGHDN and FVKESK. The V end lost 0 bases, the J end lost 0 bases, and 12 bases lay between the germline ends. DNA of the CDR3: TGTGCCAGCAGCCAAGATTTCGGCAGGGTCTCCTACGAGCAGTACTTC. Translating gives CASSQDFGRVSYEQYF. Supplemented by reference TRBV14 and TRBJ2-7, the full variable domain reads EAGVTQFPSHSVIEKGQTVTLRCDPISGHDNLYWYRRVMGKEIKFLLHFVKESKQDESGMPNNRFLAERTGGTYSTLKVQPAELEDSGVYFCASSQDFGRVSYEQYFGPGTRLTVT.

The rearrangement uses TRBV9 and TRBJ1-5; tentative D call: TRBD1 (5 bases). Germline CDR1 reads SGDLS; CDR2 reads YYNGEE. V gave up 4 bases and J gave up 0 bases, with 11 bases separating them. The CDR3 spans 15 residues. The CDR3 is CASSPGAASNQPQHF. In DNA form, the CDR3 reads TGTGCCAGCAGCCCCGGGGCAGCTAGCAATCAGCCCCAGCATTTT.

With respect to this clone: Other DNA sequences in this specimen translate into the identical CDR3. This rearrangement joins TRBV5-1 to TRBJ1-1, with TRBD1 identical over 7 bases. Germline-derived CDR1 and CDR2 are SGHRS and YFSETQ. This CDR3 is 14 amino acids long. V lost 2 bases and J lost 2; bases outside the gene matches: 3. The CDR3 reads CASSFGTANTEAFF. In DNA, the CDR3 is TGCGCCAGCAGCTTCGGGACAGCTAACACTGAAGCTTTCTTT. The full variable domain, completed using reference TRBV5-1 and TRBJ1-1, is KAGVTQTPRYLIKTRGQQVTLSCSPISGHRSVSWYQQTPGQGLQFLFEYFSETQRNKGNFPGRFSGRQFSNSRSEMNVSTLELGDSALYLCASSFGTANTEAFFGQGTRLTVV.

The chain joins TRBV19 to TRBJ1-3; D not resolved. The germline CDR1 and CDR2 sequences are LNHDA and SQIVND (reference sequence). V was pared by 4 bases and J by 0 bases, with 7 bases between. CDR3 length equals 14 residues. The CDR3 reads CASSNYLSGNTIYF. In nucleotides, the CDR3 is TGTGCCAGTAGTAATTACCTCTCTGGAAACACCATATATTTT.

The genes are TRBV3-1 (or the pseudogene TRBV3-2) and TRBJ2-1; perhaps TRBD1 as D (7 bases). The ends were cut back, 4 bases at V and 6 bases at J, with 16 bases in the middle. CDR1 is LGHDT, CDR2 YNNKEL, per germline (reference sequence). The CDR3 extends over 15 amino acids. The CDR3 bases are TGTGCCAGCAGCCCCCGACAGGGAGGAGGCAATGAGCAGTTCTTC. This encodes CASSPRQGGGNEQFF.

The J gene is TRBJ1-5, the V gene TRBV5-4; D call uncertain. The CDR3 is 12 residues long. Germline CDR1 is SGHNT and CDR2 is YYREEE (reference sequence). Trimming stripped 0 bases from V and 10 bases from J, with 8 bases between. The CDR3 nucleotides read TGTGCCAGCAGCTTGGAAGTGGGCCCCCAGCATTTT. Amino acid sequence: CASSLEVGPQHF.

The chain uses TRBV27 and TRBJ1-2; 11 nucleotides align to TRBD1. The V and J ends lost 5 bases and 13 bases, in that order; junction bases with no gene match: 12. CDR1 is MNHEY, CDR2 SMNVEV, per germline (reference sequence). The CDR3 length is 14 residues. The CDR3 sequence: CASSGPGQGATVTF. CDR3 DNA: TGTGCCAGCAGTGGACCCGGACAGGGGGCGACGGTCACCTTC.

The CDR3 sequence is CSIRQGEASYEQYF. As DNA, the CDR3 is TGCAGCATACGACAGGGGGAAGCCTCCTACGAGCAGTACTTC. This chain joins TRBV29-1 and TRBJ2-7, with 9 bases fitting TRBD1. Germline V gene sequence: CDR1 SQVTM, CDR2 ANQGSEA. The CDR3 is 14 amino acids. Trimming took 8 bases from V and 0 from J; bases not matched to a gene: 8.

This sequence joins TRBV4-2 and TRBJ2-3; D is undetermined. This CDR3 spans 14 amino acids. Germline lookup yields CDR1 LGHNA and CDR2 YNFKEQ. V was shortened by 3 bases and J by 2 bases, with 9 bases between the two germline ends. CDR3 bases: TGTGCCAGCAGCCAGCCCTTCAACACAGATACGCAGTATTTT. Translating it yields CASSQPFNTDTQYF.

This chain joins TRBV29-1 and TRBJ2-1; possible D gene TRBD2, 6 bases. The germline V and J ends were trimmed by 4 bases and 10 bases, with 8 bases remaining between them. The CDR3 length is 10 residues. Looked up from germline, CDR1 is SQVTM and CDR2 is ANQGSEA. CDR3 coding DNA: TGCAGCGTTGGGAGGGACGAGCAGTTCTTC. Translated, it gives CSVGRDEQFF.

The chain is built from TRBV9 and TRBJ2-2; D is unresolved. Germline assignment: CDR1 SGDLS and CDR2 YYNGEE. This CDR3 comprises 18 residues. The ends were cut back, 6 bases at V and 6 bases at J, with 27 bases in the middle. This CDR3 is CASTLRPAGSLLSGELFF. CDR3 bases: TGTGCCAGCACCTTACGTCCTGCCGGTAGTCTCCTCTCCGGGGAGCTGTTTTTT. Using reference TRBV9 and TRBJ2-2 for the parts outside the CDR3, the full variable domain is DSGVTQTPKHLITATGQRVTLRCSPRSGDLSVYWYQQSLDQGLQFLIQYYNGEERAKGNILERFSAQQFPDLHSELNLSSLELGDSALYFCASTLRPAGSLLSGELFFGEGSRLTVL.

J is TRBJ2-3 and V is TRBV7-9; D is uncertain. V was clipped by 0 bases and J by 5 bases, with 12 bases between them. The length of the CDR3 is 15 residues. From germline, CDR1 is SEHNR and CDR2 FQNEAQ (reference sequence). In DNA, the CDR3 is TGTGCCAGCAGCTTAGCGCTAAGGCCGGAAGATACGCAGTATTTT. It translates to CASSLALRPEDTQYF.

This clone was seen just once. The sample has other DNA sequences that encode this CDR3 too. The chain joins TRBV18 to TRBJ2-1; 9 positions match TRBD2. V shed 3 bases and J 5 bases; nucleotides not matched to a gene: 5. CDR1 and CDR2 from the germline V gene are KGHSH and LQKENI. There are 15 residues in the CDR3. The CDR3 DNA reads as TGTGCCAGCTCACCGGTGACTAGCGGCAACAATGAGCAGTTCTTC. Amino acids: CASSPVTSGNNEQFF.

This chain connects TRBV7-3 to TRBJ2-7; a possible D gene is TRBD2 (6 bases). Trimming removed 2 bases at V and 6 bases at J, with 11 bases between. CDR1 is SGHTA and CDR2 is FQGTGA in the germline V gene. This CDR3 has 13 residues. CDR3 nucleotide sequence: TGTGCCAGCAGCTTAGGGACTGAGGGCGAGCAGTACTTC. As protein: CASSLGTEGEQYF. Combining the CDR3 with reference TRBV7-3 and TRBJ2-7 gives the whole variable domain GAGVSQTPSNKVTEKGKYVELRCDPISGHTALYWYRQSLGQGPEFLIYFQGTGAADDSGLPNDRFFAVRPEGSVSTLKIQRTERGDSAVYLCASSLGTEGEQYFGPGTRLTVT.

This clone was recorded a few times. The V call is TRBV5-4, the J call TRBJ2-2, with 15 bases identical to TRBD2. V shed 3 bases, J shed 4 bases, and the junction held 4 bases outside the gene matches. The CDR3 has 17 residues. CDR1 and CDR2 (germline): SGHNT, YYREEE (reference sequence). The CDR3 DNA reads TGTGCCAGCAGCTCGGGACTAGCGGGAGGTCCCACCGGGGAGCTGTTTTTT. It specifies CASSSGLAGGPTGELFF.

The rearrangement links TRBV27 to TRBJ2-7, with D perhaps matching TRBD2 (5 bases). V gave up 3 bases and J gave up 2 bases, with 8 bases separating them. Germline V gives CDR1 MNHEY, CDR2 SMNVEV (reference sequence). CDR3 length: 13 amino acids. The CDR3 is CASSLAGAYEQYF. CDR3 DNA sequence: TGTGCCAGCAGTTTGGCCGGGGCCTACGAGCAGTACTTC.

The gene calls are TRBV7-8 and TRBJ2-7; 9 bases are shared with TRBD1. CDR3 length equals 14 residues. J lost 6 bases, V lost 5 bases, and 8 bases had no gene match. Germline V lookup: CDR1 SGHVS, CDR2 FQNEAQ. The chain's CDR3 is CASSPGTGRAEQYF. The CDR3 nucleotides read TGTGCCAGCAGCCCCGGGACAGGGAGGGCCGAGCAGTACTTC.

The chain has TRBV29-1 and TRBJ2-7; D possibly corresponds to TRBD2 (6 bases). With 6 bases removed from V and 7 bases from J, the gap between germline ends came to 19 bases. Germline assignment: CDR1 SQVTM and CDR2 ANQGSEA. The CDR3 has 13 amino acids. CDR3 sequence (DNA): TGCAGCGTCCAAAGGGGCGGGACGGGTGAGCAGTACTTC. Its protein product is CSVQRGGTGEQYF.

The chain recombines TRBV27 with TRBJ2-7; TRBD1 aligns across 7 bases. V lost 6 bases, J lost 2 bases, and 7 bases stayed unmatched. CDR1 and CDR2 from the germline V gene are MNHEY and SMNVEV (reference sequence). The CDR3 is 14 amino acids. The CDR3 sequence is CASSRWDRTYEQYF. The CDR3 nucleotides are TGTGCCAGCAGCCGGTGGGACAGAACCTACGAGCAGTACTTC.